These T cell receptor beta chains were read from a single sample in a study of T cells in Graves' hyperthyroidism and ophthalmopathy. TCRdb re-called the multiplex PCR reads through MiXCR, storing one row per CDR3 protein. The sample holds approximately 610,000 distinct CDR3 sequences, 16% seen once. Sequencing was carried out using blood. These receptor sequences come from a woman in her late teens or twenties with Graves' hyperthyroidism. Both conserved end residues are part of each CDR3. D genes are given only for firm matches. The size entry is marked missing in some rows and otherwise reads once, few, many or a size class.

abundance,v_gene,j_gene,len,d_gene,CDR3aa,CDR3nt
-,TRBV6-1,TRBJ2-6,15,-,CASSELSSGANVLTF,TGTGCCAGCAGTGAACTCTCCTCTGGGGCCAACGTCCTGACTTTC
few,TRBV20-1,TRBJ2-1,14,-,CSATGGPPYNEQFF,TGCAGTGCCACCGGGGGGCCTCCCTACAATGAGCAGTTCTTC
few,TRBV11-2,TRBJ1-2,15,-,CASSLVPGRGYGYTF,TGTGCCAGCAGCTTAGTTCCGGGCAGGGGCTATGGCTACACCTTC
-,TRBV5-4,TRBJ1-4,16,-,CASSLVVSGIAEKLFF,TGTGCCAGCAGCTTGGTGGTGAGCGGAATAGCGGAAAAACTGTTTTTT
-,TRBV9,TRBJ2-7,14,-,CASSEGSLLTEQYF,TGTGCCAGCAGCGAAGGCTCCCTTTTGACCGAGCAGTACTTC
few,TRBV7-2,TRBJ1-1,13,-,CASSSGLLTEAFF,TGTGCCAGCAGCTCCGGACTACTTACTGAAGCTTTCTTT
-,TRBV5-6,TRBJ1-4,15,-,CASSLDRVRYEKLFF,TGTGCCAGCAGCTTGGACAGGGTCCGATATGAAAAACTGTTTTTT
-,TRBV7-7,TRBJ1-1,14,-,CASSFGWSSTEAFF,TGTGCCAGCAGCTTTGGATGGAGTAGCACTGAAGCTTTCTTT
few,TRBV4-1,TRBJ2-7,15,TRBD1,CASSRASGTGLEQYF,TGCGCCAGCAGCCGAGCCTCCGGGACAGGGCTCGAGCAGTACTTC
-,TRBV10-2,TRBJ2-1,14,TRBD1,CASSEQGGIDEQFF,TGCGCCAGCAGTGAACAGGGGGGAATAGATGAGCAGTTCTTC
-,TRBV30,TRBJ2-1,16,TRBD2,CAWRDRETGTSGSEFF,TGTGCCTGGAGGGATAGGGAAACCGGGACTAGCGGGAGCGAGTTCTTC
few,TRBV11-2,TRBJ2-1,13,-,CASSLFRNNEQFF,TGTGCCAGCAGCTTATTTAGAAACAATGAGCAGTTCTTC
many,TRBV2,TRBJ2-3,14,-,CASSETSGTDTQYF,TGTGCCAGCAGTGAAACTAGTGGTACAGATACGCAGTATTTT
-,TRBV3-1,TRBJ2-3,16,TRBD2,CASSKTIGGARDTQYF,TGTGCCAGCAGCAAGACTATCGGGGGGGCGCGGGATACGCAGTATTTT
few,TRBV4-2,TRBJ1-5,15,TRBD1,CASSRGQEGYQPQHF,TGTGCCAGCAGCCGGGGACAGGAAGGTTATCAGCCCCAGCATTTT
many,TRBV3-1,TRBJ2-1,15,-,CASSRSAAAYNEQFF,TGTGCCAGCAGCCGCTCGGCAGCCGCGTACAATGAGCAGTTCTTC
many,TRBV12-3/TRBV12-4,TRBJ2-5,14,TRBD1,CASSPRGQIETQYF,TGTGCCAGCAGTCCACGGGGACAGATAGAGACCCAGTACTTC
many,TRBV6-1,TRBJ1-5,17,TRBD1,CASNNRGVYGSNQPQHF,TGTGCCAGCAACAACAGGGGGGTGTATGGTAGCAATCAGCCCCAGCATTTT
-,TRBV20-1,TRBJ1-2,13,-,CSARDPVVEGYTF,TGCAGTGCTAGAGATCCCGTAGTGGAAGGCTACACCTTC
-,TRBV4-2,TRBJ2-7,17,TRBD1,CASSQDKDRGQLYEQYF,TGTGCCAGCAGCCAAGACAAAGACAGGGGGCAATTGTACGAGCAGTACTTC
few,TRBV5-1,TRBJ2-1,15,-,CASSLGGHIRNEQFF,TGCGCCAGCAGCTTGGGGGGCCACATACGAAATGAGCAGTTCTTC
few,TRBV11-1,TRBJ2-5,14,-,CASSWSGLQETQYF,TGTGCCAGCAGCTGGAGCGGGCTGCAAGAGACCCAGTACTTC
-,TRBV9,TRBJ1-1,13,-,CASSVVPYTEAFF,TGTGCCAGCAGCGTAGTACCCTACACTGAAGCTTTCTTT
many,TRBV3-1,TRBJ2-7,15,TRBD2,CASSQQGGVSYEQYF,TGTGCCAGCAGCCAACAGGGAGGGGTATCCTACGAGCAGTACTTC